This TCR beta chain was recovered during a study of cytomegalovirus exposure and HLA in healthy donors. About the research overall: The 120 or so validation repertoires, a later analysis reported, used the same platform as the approximately 630 first-cohort repertoires. Overall study findings and caveats: The study listed about 150 cytomegalovirus-associated TCR beta chains. The dataset shows that most TCR sequences were rare, while some public TCRs occurred in many donors.

Details on this clone: What it binds is not known.

The CDR3 sequence is 16 residues long. The ends were cut back, 5 bases at V and 0 bases at J, with 16 bases in the middle. Germline-derived CDR1 and CDR2 are LNHDA and SQIVND (reference sequence). Sequencing was performed with immunoSEQ multiplex PCR; in TCRdb, only in-frame clones are kept and a portion is missing. The sample carries 100,000 or so clones, around 85% recorded once. The sequencing sample was made of PBMCs. The chain links TRBV19 to TRBJ1-2, with D hard to call. This TCR derives from a man aged 18 to 30 in good health and CMV-seropositive. CDR3: CASSSGSYLANYGYTF. CDR3 sequence (DNA): TGTGCCAGTAGTTCGGGGTCCTACCTAGCTAACTATGGCTACACCTTC.